This entry concerns a single T cell receptor beta chain. The table lists this clone with a few counts. The antigen it binds to is not known. There are no base qualities to consult, and no much larger clone falls within one base. The data derive from a study of radiotherapy plus CTLA-4 blockade in lung cancer (dated by TCRdb to the late 2010s). Study-wide context: Objective responses were observed in around 20% of enrolled patients, and disease control was achieved in less than 40%. General study outcomes and caveats: TCR clones derived from tumors expanded in peripheral blood after treatment with radiotherapy and ipilimumab. The strongest predictors of response were reported to be early dynamic shifts in blood T cell clones along with a rise in serum interferon-beta following radiation.

Library creation used the immunoSEQ multiplex PCR assay. As stored in TCRdb, this immuneACCESS dataset retains in-frame rearrangements with V and J assigned. A fraction of the clones does not appear; measured against another copy, unresolved V genes explain less than half of the discrepancy, and the remainder lacks a known reason. The sample table lists about 31,000 clones, over 60% of them with a count of one. Around 5.1% of the sample lies in the top ten. The germline V gene supplies CDR1 SNHLY and CDR2 FYNNEI. From cysteine to phenylalanine, the CDR3 is 15 amino acids long. Only the CDR3 DNA stays, 45 bases, in frame from base 1. Trimming takes 3 bases off V and 8 bases off J; junction bases not matched to a gene: 6. The study evaluated CTLA-4 blockade (ipilimumab) given together with focal radiation therapy in patients who had chemo-refractory metastatic non-small-cell lung cancer.

The sequence was collected from a human donor with non-small cell lung cancer whose response to radiotherapy plus ipilimumab could not be evaluated. Source: peripheral blood, taken from a patient treated with radiotherapy plus ipilimumab. This chain joins TRBV2 to TRBJ2-1, with TRBD1 identical over 11 junction bases. The CDR3 loop reads CASSDPDRGQDEQFF. The bases are TGTGCCAGCAGTGACCCGGACAGGGGGCAAGATGAGCAGTTCTTC. The full variable domain, completed from the reference TRBV2 and TRBJ2-1 proteins outside the CDR3, reads EPEVTQTPSHQVTQMGQEVILRCVPISNHLYFYWYRQILGQKVEFLVSFYNNEISEKSEIFDDQFSVERPDGSNFTLKIRSTKLEDSAMYFCASSDPDRGQDEQFFGPGTRLTVL.